The entry that follows covers one T cell receptor (beta chain) sequence. In the original workflow: It was from reference gene primer amplification that nucleated cell counts were estimated. The protocol was immunoSEQ multiplex PCR, while the TCRdb copy is restricted to in-frame clones and leaves out a portion. V and J calls plus clone size are reproduced from that table; the DNA served to infer D and trimming. Of 200,000 to 300,000 clones listed, 84% are singletons. The data are from a study of blood T cell repertoires in COVID-19. Study at large: The study drew acute and convalescent COVID-19 samples from the United States, Italy and Spain.

The V gene lost 2 bases and the J gene lost 3 bases, with 4 bases spanning the gap. There are 12 residues in the CDR3. Germline V gene data show CDR1 as KGHSH and CDR2 as LQKENI. The chain couples TRBV18 to TRBJ2-5; D remains unclear. This TCR came from a man in his 60s with acute or convalescent COVID-19. The sample was peripheral blood. CDR3 in amino acids: CASSPYKETQYF. In DNA, the CDR3 is TGTGCCAGCTCACCATACAAAGAGACCCAGTACTTC.